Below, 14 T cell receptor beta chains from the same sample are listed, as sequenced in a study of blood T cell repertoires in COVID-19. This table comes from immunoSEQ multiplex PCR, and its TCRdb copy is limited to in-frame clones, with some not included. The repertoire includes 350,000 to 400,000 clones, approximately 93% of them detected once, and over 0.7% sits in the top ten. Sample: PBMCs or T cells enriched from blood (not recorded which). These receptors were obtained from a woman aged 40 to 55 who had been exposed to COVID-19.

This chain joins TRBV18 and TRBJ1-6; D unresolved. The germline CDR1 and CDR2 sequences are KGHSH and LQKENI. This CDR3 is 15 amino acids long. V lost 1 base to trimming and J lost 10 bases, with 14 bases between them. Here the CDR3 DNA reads TGTGCCAGCTCACCACTTCTCCCAGGATCCTCACCCCTCCACTTT. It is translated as CASSPLLPGSSPLHF.

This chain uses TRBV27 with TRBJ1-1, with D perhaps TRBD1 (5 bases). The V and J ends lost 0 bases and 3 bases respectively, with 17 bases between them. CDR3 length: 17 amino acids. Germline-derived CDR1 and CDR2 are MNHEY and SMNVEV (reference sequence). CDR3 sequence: CASSLSGRVSGYTEAFF. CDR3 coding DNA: TGTGCCAGCAGTTTATCGGGCAGGGTATCCGGGTACACTGAAGCTTTCTTT.

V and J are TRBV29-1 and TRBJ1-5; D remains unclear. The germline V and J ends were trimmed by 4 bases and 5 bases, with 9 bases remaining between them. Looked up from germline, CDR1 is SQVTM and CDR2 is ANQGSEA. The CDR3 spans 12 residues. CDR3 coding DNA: TGCAGCGTTGGGGAGGGAGATCAGCCCCAGCATTTT. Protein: CSVGEGDQPQHF. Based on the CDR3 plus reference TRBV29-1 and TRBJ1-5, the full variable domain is SAVISQKPSRDICQRGTSLTIQCQVDSQVTMMFWYRQQPGQSLTLIATANQGSEATYESGFVIDKFPISRPNLTFSTLTVSNMSPEDSSIYLCSVGEGDQPQHFGDGTRLSIL.

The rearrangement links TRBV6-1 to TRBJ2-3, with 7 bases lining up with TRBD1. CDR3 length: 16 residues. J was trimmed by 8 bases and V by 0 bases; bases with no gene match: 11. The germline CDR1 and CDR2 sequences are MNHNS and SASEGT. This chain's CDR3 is CASSEAERGLSVTQYF. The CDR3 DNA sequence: TGTGCCAGCAGTGAAGCGGAAAGGGGGCTTTCGGTTACGCAGTATTTT.

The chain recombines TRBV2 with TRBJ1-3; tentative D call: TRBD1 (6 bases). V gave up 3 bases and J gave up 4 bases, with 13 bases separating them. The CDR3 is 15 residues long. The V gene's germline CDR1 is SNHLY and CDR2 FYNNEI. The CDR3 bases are TGTGCCAGCAGTGACGGGCAGGGGAAAGGAAACACCATATATTTT. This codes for CASSDGQGKGNTIYF.

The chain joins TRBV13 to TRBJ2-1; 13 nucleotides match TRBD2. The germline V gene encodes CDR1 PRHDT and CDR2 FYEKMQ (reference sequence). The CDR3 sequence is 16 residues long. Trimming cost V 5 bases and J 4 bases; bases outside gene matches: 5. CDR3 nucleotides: TGTGCCAGCAGCCCCACGGGACTAGCGGGATACAATGAGCAGTTCTTC. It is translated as CASSPTGLAGYNEQFF. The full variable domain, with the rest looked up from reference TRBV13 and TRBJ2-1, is AAGVIQSPRHLIKEKRETATLKCYPIPRHDTVYWYQQGPGQDPQFLISFYEKMQSDKGSIPDRFSAQQFSDYHSELNMSSLELGDSALYFCASSPTGLAGYNEQFFGPGTRLTVL.

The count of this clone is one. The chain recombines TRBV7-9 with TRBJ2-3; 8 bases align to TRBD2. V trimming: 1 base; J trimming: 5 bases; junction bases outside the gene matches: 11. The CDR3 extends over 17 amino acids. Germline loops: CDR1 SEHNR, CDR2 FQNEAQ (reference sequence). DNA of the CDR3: TGTGCCAGCAGCTTAGGAGGCGGGGGGCACGGCGGAGATACGCAGTATTTT. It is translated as CASSLGGGGHGGDTQYF.

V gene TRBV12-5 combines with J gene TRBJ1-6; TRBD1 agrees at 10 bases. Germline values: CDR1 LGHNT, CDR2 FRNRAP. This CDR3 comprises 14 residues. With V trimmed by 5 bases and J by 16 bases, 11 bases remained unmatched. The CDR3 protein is CASGLTGGVSSLHF. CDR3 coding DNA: TGTGCTAGTGGTCTGACAGGGGGCGTATCAAGTCTCCACTTT. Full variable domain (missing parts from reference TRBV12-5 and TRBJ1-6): DARVTQTPRHKVTEMGQEVTMRCQPILGHNTVFWYRQTMMQGLELLAYFRNRAPLDDSGMPKDRFSAEMPDATLATLKIQPSEPRDSAVYFCASGLTGGVSSLHFGNGTRLTVT.

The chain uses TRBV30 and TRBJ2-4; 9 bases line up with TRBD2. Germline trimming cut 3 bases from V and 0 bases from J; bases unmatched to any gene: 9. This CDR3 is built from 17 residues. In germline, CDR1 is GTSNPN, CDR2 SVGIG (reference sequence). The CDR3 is CAWRTSGTSIAKNIQYF. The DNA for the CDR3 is TGTGCCTGGAGGACCTCCGGGACTAGCATAGCCAAAAACATTCAGTACTTC. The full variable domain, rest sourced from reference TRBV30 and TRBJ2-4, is SQTIHQWPATLVQPVGSPLSLECTVEGTSNPNLYWYRQAAGRGLQLLFYSVGIGQISSEVPQNLSASRPQDRQFILSSKKLLLSDSGFYLCAWRTSGTSIAKNIQYFGAGTRLSVL.

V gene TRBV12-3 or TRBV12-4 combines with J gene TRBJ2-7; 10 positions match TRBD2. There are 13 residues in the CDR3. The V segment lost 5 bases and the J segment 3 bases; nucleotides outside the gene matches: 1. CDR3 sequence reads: CASSERGGYEQYF. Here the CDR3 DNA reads TGTGCCAGCAGTGAGCGGGGGGGCTACGAGCAGTACTTC.

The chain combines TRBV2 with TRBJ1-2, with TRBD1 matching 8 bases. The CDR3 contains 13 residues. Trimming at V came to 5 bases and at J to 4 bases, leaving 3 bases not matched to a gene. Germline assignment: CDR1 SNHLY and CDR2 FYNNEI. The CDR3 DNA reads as TGTGCCAGCAGTTCAGGACAGGGCTATGGCTACACCTTC. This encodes CASSSGQGYGYTF.

In DNA, the CDR3 is TGCGCCAGCACGGTTTTCCAGGGGGTAGACACCGGGGAGCTGTTTTTT. Translating it yields CASTVFQGVDTGELFF. V is TRBV23-1 and J is TRBJ2-2; the match to TRBD1 covers 7 bases. TRBV23-1 is annotated as an ORF whose role is uncertain. Trimming removed 7 bases from V and 3 bases from J; junction bases left unmatched: 11. The CDR3 is made up of 16 amino acids.

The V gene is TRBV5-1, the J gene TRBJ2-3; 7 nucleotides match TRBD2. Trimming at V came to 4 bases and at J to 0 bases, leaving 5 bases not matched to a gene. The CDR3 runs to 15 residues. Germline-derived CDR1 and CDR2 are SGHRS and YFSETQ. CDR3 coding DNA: TGCGCCAGCAGCGCGGGAGTTGCGAGCACAGATACGCAGTATTTT. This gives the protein CASSAGVASTDTQYF.

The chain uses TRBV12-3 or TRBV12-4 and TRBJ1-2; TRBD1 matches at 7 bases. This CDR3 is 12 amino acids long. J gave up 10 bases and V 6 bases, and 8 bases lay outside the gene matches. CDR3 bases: TGTGCCAGCAGAGGGACAGCTTCTACCTACACCTTC. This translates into CASRGTASTYTF.